Each of the 13 T cell receptor beta chains below was sequenced from the same sample in a study of T-cell memory formation after mild COVID-19. TCRdb used MiXCR to reprocess the 5' RACE reads, holding one entry per CDR3 protein. The profile shows about 290,000 distinct CDR3 sequences, approximately 19% of them singletons. The sequenced sample was PBMCs or a T cell subset sorted from them (not recorded which). The source is a man aged 18 to 30 who had mild COVID-19 (a few samples of this study predate the infection). Cell type and time point are not known.

The gene calls are TRBV7-9 and TRBJ1-1; D not resolved. V was cut by 3 bases and J by 4 bases, with 21 bases left in between. This CDR3 spans 17 amino acids. Looked up from germline, CDR1 is SEHNR and CDR2 is FQNEAQ (reference sequence). In DNA form, the CDR3 reads TGTGCCAGCAGCTTGGGGTGGCTCGGCAGGCGGGGCACTGAAGCTTTCTTT. Translating gives CASSLGWLGRRGTEAFF.

The V call is TRBV5-1, the J call TRBJ1-2; the match to TRBD1 covers 7 bases. The germline V gene has CDR1 SGHRS and CDR2 YFSETQ. V lost 4 bases to trimming and J lost 5 bases; unmatched junction nucleotides: 5. The CDR3 consists of 13 residues. This CDR3 is CASSVGTAYGYTF. CDR3 DNA sequence: TGCGCCAGCAGCGTCGGGACAGCTTATGGCTACACCTTC. Supplemented by reference TRBV5-1 and TRBJ1-2, the full variable domain reads KAGVTQTPRYLIKTRGQQVTLSCSPISGHRSVSWYQQTPGQGLQFLFEYFSETQRNKGNFPGRFSGRQFSNSRSEMNVSTLELGDSALYLCASSVGTAYGYTFGSGTRLTVV.

The V call is TRBV28, the J call TRBJ2-7, with TRBD1 matching over 8 bases. The CDR3 covers 14 residues. V was clipped by 5 bases and J by 4 bases; unmatched bases: 7. The V gene's germline CDR1 is MDHEN and CDR2 SYDVKM. CDR3 sequence reads: CASSAPGQEYEQYF. In nucleotides, the CDR3 is TGTGCCAGCAGTGCCCCGGGACAGGAATACGAGCAGTACTTC.

The rearrangement joins TRBV6-5 to TRBJ2-1, with TRBD1 matching over 9 bases. Germline CDR1 MNHEY, CDR2 SVGAGI. After removal of 6 bases from V and 3 bases from J, the junction contained 6 bases not matched to a gene. This CDR3 contains 15 residues. CDR3 sequence reads: CASRLTGGNYNEQFF. The CDR3 DNA follows: TGTGCCAGCAGGCTGACAGGGGGGAACTACAATGAGCAGTTCTTC.

This chain joins TRBV6-5 and TRBJ1-1, with no clear D. Trimming removed 4 bases from V and 6 bases from J, with 12 bases in between. The CDR3 covers 13 residues. Per the germline V gene, CDR1 is MNHEY and CDR2 is SVGAGI. The CDR3 here is CASSFAGNAEAFF. The DNA for the CDR3 is TGTGCCAGCAGTTTTGCAGGAAACGCTGAAGCTTTCTTT.

This clonotype was seen more than once but under ten times. The rearrangement uses TRBV7-2 and TRBJ2-3; D possibly uses TRBD1 or TRBD2 (6 bases each). This CDR3 region has 14 residues. Germline CDR1 SGHTA, CDR2 FQGNSA. V was pared by 3 bases and J by 1 base, with 8 bases between. Here the CDR3 DNA reads TGTGCCAGCAGCTTCCGGGGGCGCACAGATACGCAGTATTTT. It translates to CASSFRGRTDTQYF.

The table lists this clonotype with a few counts. The V and J genes are TRBV15 and TRBJ2-2; TRBD1 might be the D (5 bases). CDR1 LNHNV and CDR2 YYDKDF come from the germline V gene (reference sequence). The germline V and J ends were trimmed by 4 bases and 1 base, with 7 bases remaining between them. The CDR3 spans 14 residues. This CDR3 reads CATSTTGNTGELFF. The CDR3, as DNA: TGTGCCACCAGCACTACAGGGAACACCGGGGAGCTGTTTTTT.

The chain recombines TRBV12-3 or TRBV12-4 with TRBJ1-6; 9 nucleotides match TRBD1. The CDR3 is made up of 17 amino acids. After removal of 3 bases from V and 0 bases from J, the junction contained 3 bases not matched to a gene. The CDR3 is CASSLGTGSSYNSPLHF. CDR3 coding DNA: TGTGCCAGCAGTTTGGGGACAGGGAGCTCCTATAATTCACCCCTCCACTTT.

The chain links TRBV3-1 to TRBJ2-1; D possibly corresponds to TRBD1 (6 bases). CDR1 is LGHDT, CDR2 YNNKEL, per germline (reference sequence). This CDR3 contains 13 residues. Trimming cost V 0 bases and J 10 bases, with 10 bases left between them. CDR3 nucleotides: TGTGCCAGCAGCCAAGAAAAACAGGGAGAGCAGTTCTTC. Its translation: CASSQEKQGEQFF.

This clonotype was recorded a few times. The V call is TRBV20-1, the J call TRBJ2-1; D call uncertain. Trimming pared 0 bases from V and 9 bases from J, leaving 9 bases between. CDR3 length equals 12 residues. Germline V gene lookup returns CDR1 DFQATT and CDR2 SNEGSKA (reference sequence). CDR3 DNA: TGCAGTGCTAGAGATTCGGGTACTGAGCAGTTCTTC. As protein: CSARDSGTEQFF.

The J gene is TRBJ2-7, the V gene TRBV7-3; perhaps TRBD2 as D (5 bases). The V end lost 5 bases, the J end lost 6 bases, and 14 bases lay between the germline ends. Germline V CDR1 and CDR2: SGHTA, FQGTGA. This CDR3 has 13 amino acids. The CDR3 region is CASSRSLASEQYF. Written as DNA, the CDR3 is TGTGCCAGCAGCCGAAGCCTAGCAAGCGAGCAGTACTTC.

This clonotype was found a few times. The V and J genes are TRBV7-9 and TRBJ2-4; D may be TRBD1 (6 bases). Germline V gene sequence: CDR1 SEHNR, CDR2 FQNEAQ (reference sequence). There are 15 residues in the CDR3. Trimming pared 6 bases from V and 2 bases from J, leaving 14 bases between. CDR3 nucleotides: TGTGCCAGCAGTCCCCAGGGGATAACCAAAAACATTCAGTACTTC. Encoded protein: CASSPQGITKNIQYF.

The rearrangement links TRBV4-1 to TRBJ1-1; 7 bases fit TRBD1. The CDR3 sequence is 14 residues long. CDR1 and CDR2 (germline): MGHRA, YSYEKL. With 6 bases clipped from V and 1 base from J, the junction kept 5 bases outside the gene matches. The CDR3 loop reads CASRKGQANTEAFF. The CDR3 DNA is TGCGCCAGCAGAAAAGGACAGGCGAACACTGAAGCTTTCTTT.